A selection of T cell receptor beta chains follows, all from one sample in a study of cytomegalovirus exposure and HLA in healthy donors. Profiled with immunoSEQ multiplex PCR; TCRdb holds only in-frame clones, not every one. The sample has some 84,000 clones; just over 90% are singletons. The sample comprised PBMCs. These receptors were collected from a man under 40 in good health and CMV-seronegative. Each CDR3 is given with its conserved first and last residue. D genes are given only for firm matches. Expanded clones get a size class; other rows say once, few or many, or leave the size out.

d_call	v_call	clone_size	j_call	cdr3_aa	cdr3_nt
TRBD2	TRBV7-9	NA	TRBJ2-1	CASSPYSSGSREQFF	TGTGCCAGCAGCCCGTACTCTAGCGGGAGCCGGGAGCAGTTCTTC
NA	TRBV5-1	NA	TRBJ2-3	CASKAADRTDTQYF	TGCGCCAGCAAGGCGGCAGACCGCACAGATACGCAGTATTTT
NA	TRBV11-3	NA	TRBJ2-1	CASSLQPTSIHEQFF	TGTGCCAGCAGCCTTCAACCGACTAGTATCCATGAGCAGTTCTTC
NA	TRBV29-1	once	TRBJ2-7	CSVVRTASYEQYF	TGCAGCGTTGTCAGGACAGCCTCCTACGAGCAGTACTTC
NA	TRBV19	NA	TRBJ2-7	CASSPRQTYEQYF	TGTGCCAGTAGTCCGCGGCAGACCTACGAGCAGTACTTC
NA	TRBV19	NA	TRBJ1-1	CASSGLQIIEAFF	TGTGCCAGTTCGGGACTTCAGATAATAGAAGCTTTCTTT
TRBD2	TRBV2	NA	TRBJ2-2	CASSERVAGDGELFF	TGTGCCAGCAGTGAACGGGTAGCGGGAGACGGGGAGCTGTTTTTT
TRBD2	TRBV4-2	NA	TRBJ2-2	CASSQEAGTNTGELFF	TGTGCCAGCAGCCAAGAAGCGGGGACCAACACCGGGGAGCTGTTTTTT
TRBD1	TRBV19	NA	TRBJ1-5	CASSNRQGVQPQHF	TGTGCCAGTAGTAATCGACAGGGGGTTCAGCCCCAGCATTTT
NA	TRBV2	few	TRBJ1-1	CASSETGYLEAFF	TGTGCCAGCAGTGAAACGGGGTACCTTGAAGCTTTCTTT
NA	TRBV9	NA	TRBJ2-1	CASSTQASARLYEQFF	TGTGCCAGCAGCACCCAAGCTAGCGCCAGGCTCTATGAGCAGTTCTTC
TRBD2	TRBV5-6	NA	TRBJ2-5	CASSLIAGTQETQYF	TGTGCCAGCAGCTTGATAGCGGGGACCCAAGAGACCCAGTACTTC
NA	TRBV6-1	NA	TRBJ1-4	CASSEISNEKLFF	TGTGCCAGCAGTGAAATTTCGAATGAAAAACTGTTTTTT
NA	TRBV19	NA	TRBJ2-5	CASRRDRQETQYF	TGTGCCAGTAGGCGGGACAGACAAGAGACCCAGTACTTC
TRBD1	TRBV7-2	NA	TRBJ2-5	CASSPADRVETQYF	TGTGCCAGCAGCCCGGCCGACAGGGTCGAGACCCAGTACTTC
NA	TRBV2	NA	TRBJ1-1	CASSVERMNTEAFF	TGTGCCAGCAGTGTCGAGCGCATGAACACTGAAGCTTTCTTT
NA	TRBV28	NA	TRBJ1-5	CASSFSGIRISNQPQHF	TGTGCCAGCAGTTTTTCGGGGATAAGGATAAGCAATCAGCCCCAGCATTTT
NA	TRBV11-2	NA	TRBJ2-7	CASSARTARRSYEQYF	TGTGCCAGCAGCGCACGGACAGCCCGGAGGTCCTACGAGCAGTACTTC
TRBD2	TRBV6-6	NA	TRBJ2-5	CASSYGPGGVETQYF	TGTGCCAGCAGTTACGGGCCGGGGGGGGTGGAGACCCAGTACTTC
NA	TRBV2	NA	TRBJ2-3	CASSRSESTDTQYF	TGTGCCAGCAGTCGGTCGGAGAGCACAGATACGCAGTATTTT
NA	TRBV30	NA	TRBJ1-1	CAWKGDMNTEAFF	TGTGCCTGGAAGGGGGACATGAACACTGAAGCTTTCTTT
TRBD2	TRBV14	NA	TRBJ2-2	CASSQPLLSGRLNTGELFF	TGTGCCAGCAGCCAACCCCTACTTAGCGGGAGGCTAAACACCGGGGAGCTGTTTTTT
NA	TRBV5-5	NA	TRBJ2-7	CASSLGGGSYEQYF	TGTGCCAGCAGCCTGGGAGGGGGTAGCTACGAGCAGTACTTC
TRBD1	TRBV6-6	NA	TRBJ2-3	CASSYRGRGSDTQYF	TGTGCCAGCAGTTACAGGGGGCGCGGGTCAGATACGCAGTATTTT
NA	TRBV30	NA	TRBJ2-7	CAWSRPGKRSFYEQYF	TGTGCCTGGAGCCGACCGGGGAAACGATCTTTCTACGAGCAGTACTTC
NA	TRBV21-1	NA	TRBJ1-5	CASSKIGQRYYSNQPQHF	TGTGCCAGCAGCAAGATCGGACAGAGATATTATAGCAATCAGCCCCAGCATTTT